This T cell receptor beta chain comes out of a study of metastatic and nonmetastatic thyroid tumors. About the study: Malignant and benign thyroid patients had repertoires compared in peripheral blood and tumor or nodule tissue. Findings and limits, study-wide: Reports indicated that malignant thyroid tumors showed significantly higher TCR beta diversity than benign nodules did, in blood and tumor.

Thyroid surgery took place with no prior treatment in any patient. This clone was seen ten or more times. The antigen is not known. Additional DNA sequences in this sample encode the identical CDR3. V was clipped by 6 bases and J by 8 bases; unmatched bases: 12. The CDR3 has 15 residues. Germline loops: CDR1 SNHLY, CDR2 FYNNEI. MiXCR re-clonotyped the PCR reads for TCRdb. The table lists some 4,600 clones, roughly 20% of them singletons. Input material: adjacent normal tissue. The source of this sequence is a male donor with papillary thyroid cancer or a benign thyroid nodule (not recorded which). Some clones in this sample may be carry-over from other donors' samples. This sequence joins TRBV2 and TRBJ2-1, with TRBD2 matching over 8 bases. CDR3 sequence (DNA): TGTGCCAGCAGGGTCGGGGGGGGGCCGATACATGAGCAGTTCTTC. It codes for CASRVGGGPIHEQFF.